This T cell receptor (beta chain) emerged from a study of shared clonotypes between healthy human individuals. Notes on the study in general: At large depth, rarefaction still showed sorted-subset sequencing to be incomplete.

A remark on this clone: Its antigen is not identified.

The CDR3 is 16 residues long. Germline loops: CDR1 MNHEY, CDR2 SVGAGI. V was cut by 0 bases and J by 6 bases, with 15 bases left in between. TCRdb's copy holds only in-frame clones and misses some; the assay was immunoSEQ multiplex PCR. The sample yields 600,000 to 750,000 clones, over 60% seen once. Material for sequencing was memory CD4+ T cells sorted from blood. Subset noted: CD45RA-negative fraction. The TCR comes from a woman under 40 in good health. The genes are TRBV6-5 and TRBJ1-5; no firm D call. For the CDR3, the DNA is TGTGCCAGCAGTTACTCGGGTCCTGGGGTGGGTCAGCCCCAGCATTTT. Its protein product is CASSYSGPGVGQPQHF.